The 17 T cell receptor beta chains listed next were all sequenced from one sample in a study of blood T cell repertoires in COVID-19. Some clones are missing from TCRdb's copy, which holds only in-frame ones; the method was immunoSEQ multiplex PCR. The data show about 160,000 clones, over 70% seen once. The material sequenced was PBMCs or T cells enriched from blood (not recorded which). The receptors derive from a woman aged 60 to 75 who had recovered from COVID-19.

This clone was observed a single time. The chain combines TRBV6-2 or TRBV6-3 with TRBJ1-4; 8 positions agree with TRBD1. This CDR3 contains 15 residues. With 5 bases clipped from V and 8 bases from J, the junction kept 10 bases outside the gene matches. Germline CDR1 MNHEY, CDR2 SVGEGT. The CDR3 spells CASSHAGQGGEKLFF. CDR3 coding DNA: TGTGCCAGCAGTCACGCAGGACAGGGTGGGGAAAAACTGTTTTTT.

The chain employs TRBV19 and TRBJ1-5; weak D call: TRBD1 (6 bases). Per germline, CDR1 LNHDA and CDR2 SQIVND (reference sequence). There are 15 residues in the CDR3. Trimming left V 5 bases short and J 0 bases short, with 11 bases between. The CDR3 sequence is CASSWQGTSNQPQHF. The CDR3 DNA follows: TGTGCCAGTAGTTGGCAGGGGACTAGCAATCAGCCCCAGCATTTT.

The sample holds a few counts of this clone. The chain links TRBV9 to TRBJ1-6; 7 nucleotides agree with TRBD1. Trimming at V came to 4 bases and at J to 7 bases, leaving 8 bases not matched to a gene. This CDR3 has 15 residues. The germline CDR1 and CDR2 sequences are SGDLS and YYNGEE. As DNA, the CDR3 is TGTGCCAGCAGCCCAAGGGGGACAGAAAATTCACCCCTCCACTTT. This sequence encodes CASSPRGTENSPLHF. Looking up the rest from reference TRBV9 and TRBJ1-6 gives the full variable domain: DSGVTQTPKHLITATGQRVTLRCSPRSGDLSVYWYQQSLDQGLQFLIQYYNGEERAKGNILERFSAQQFPDLHSELNLSSLELGDSALYFCASSPRGTENSPLHFGNGTRLTVT.

This clone was observed many times. The chain couples TRBV4-1 to TRBJ2-7; a weak D match, TRBD2 (6 bases). Germline assignment: CDR1 MGHRA and CDR2 YSYEKL. The CDR3 totals 17 residues. V was shortened by 5 bases and J by 0 bases, with 20 bases between the two germline ends. The CDR3 region is CASSTQFGTLSSYEQYF. The CDR3 bases are TGCGCCAGCAGCACGCAATTCGGGACTCTCAGCTCCTACGAGCAGTACTTC.

J is TRBJ1-2 and V is TRBV10-3, with D uncertain. This CDR3 is built from 13 residues. CDR1 and CDR2 from the germline V gene are ENHRY and SYGVKD. Trimming cost V 3 bases and J 2 bases, with 7 bases left between them. In DNA form, the CDR3 reads TGTGCCATCAGTGAAGTGGCCAACTATGGCTACACCTTC. Its translation is CAISEVANYGYTF.

This chain links TRBV9 with TRBJ2-7; the D gene is possibly TRBD2 (6 bases). Trimming left V 2 bases short and J 5 bases short, with 17 bases between. Germline CDR1 and CDR2: SGDLS and YYNGEE. CDR3 length: 15 amino acids. The CDR3 here is CASSVGLSLGDEQYF. The CDR3 DNA follows: TGTGCCAGCAGCGTGGGACTTTCTTTAGGGGACGAGCAGTACTTC.

The chain uses TRBV19 and TRBJ1-2; 8 nucleotides line up with TRBD1. Germline lookup yields CDR1 LNHDA and CDR2 SQIVND (reference sequence). V shed 3 bases, J shed 4 bases, and the junction held 13 bases outside the gene matches. The CDR3 spans 17 residues. The CDR3: CASSMRTGNPDLYGYTF. CDR3 DNA: TGTGCCAGTAGTATGAGGACAGGGAACCCAGACCTCTATGGCTACACCTTC.

The gene calls are TRBV6-5 and TRBJ2-7; tentatively, D is TRBD2 (6 bases). CDR3 length: 15 residues. In germline, CDR1 is MNHEY, CDR2 SVGAGI. V gave up 8 bases and J gave up 1 base, with 18 bases separating them. The CDR3 DNA reads as TGTGCCAGCGGGGGATCCGGGACTCCGTCCTACGAGCAGTACTTC. The encoded protein is CASGGSGTPSYEQYF.

This chain links TRBV5-5 with TRBJ1-5; no definite D call. Between the trimmed V and J ends, which lost 1 base and 8 bases, there was a span of 13 bases. Germline CDR1 is SGHKS and CDR2 is YYEKEE (reference sequence). This CDR3 has 14 amino acids. The CDR3 sequence is CASSLRGFGEPQHF. The CDR3 DNA sequence: TGTGCCAGCAGCTTGAGAGGCTTCGGGGAGCCCCAGCATTTT.

The chain employs TRBV6-5 and TRBJ1-3; 8 bases agree with TRBD1. The CDR3 loop spans 14 amino acids. The junction had 4 bases not matched to a gene; V was cut back by 6 bases and J by 3 bases. In germline, CDR1 is MNHEY, CDR2 SVGAGI. The CDR3 spells CASSPDRGGNTIYF. In DNA form, the CDR3 reads TGTGCCAGCAGCCCAGACAGGGGTGGAAACACCATATATTTT.

V is TRBV7-9 and J is TRBJ1-3; unclear D gene. Trimming took 1 base from V and 0 from J, leaving 7 bases between them. The CDR3 runs to 15 residues. The germline V gene has CDR1 SEHNR and CDR2 FQNEAQ (reference sequence). The CDR3 protein is CASSLGRSSGNTIYF. In nucleotides, the CDR3 is TGTGCCAGCAGCTTAGGGAGGAGCTCTGGAAACACCATATATTTT. The full variable domain, with the rest looked up from reference TRBV7-9 and TRBJ1-3, is DTGVSQNPRHKITKRGQNVTFRCDPISEHNRLYWYRQTLGQGPEFLTYFQNEAQLEKSRLLSDRFSAERPKGSFSTLEIQRTEQGDSAMYLCASSLGRSSGNTIYFGEGSWLTVV.

This chain connects TRBV18 to TRBJ1-1; no reliable D call. This CDR3 has 13 residues. V lost 1 base, J lost 3 bases, and 6 bases lay in between. Germline CDR1 and CDR2: KGHSH and LQKENI. This chain's CDR3 is CASSPRRDTEAFF. Written as DNA, the CDR3 is TGTGCCAGCTCACCACGTCGGGACACTGAAGCTTTCTTT.

This clone was seen many times. The CDR3 DNA sequence: TGTGCCAGCAGTCCGGGACTAGAACAAGAGACCCAGTACTTC. Protein sequence: CASSPGLEQETQYF. The chain recombines TRBV27 with TRBJ2-5, with TRBD2 identical over 8 bases. Germline V gene data show CDR1 as MNHEY and CDR2 as SMNVEV (reference sequence). V shed 5 bases and J 2 bases; nucleotides not matched to a gene: 4. The CDR3 has 14 amino acids.

V and J are TRBV7-2 and TRBJ2-5; D is possibly TRBD1 (6 bases). From germline, CDR1 is SGHTA and CDR2 FQGNSA. The CDR3 spans 15 residues. V was clipped by 0 bases and J by 3 bases, with 11 bases between them. The CDR3, as DNA: TGTGCCAGCAGCTTAGCCTCAGGGGTGGAAGAGACCCAGTACTTC. The encoded protein is CASSLASGVEETQYF. Together with reference TRBV7-2 and TRBJ2-5, the CDR3 gives the full variable domain: GAGVSQSPSNKVTEKGKDVELRCDPISGHTALYWYRQSLGQGLEFLIYFQGNSAPDKSGLPSDRFSAERTGGSVSTLTIQRTQQEDSAVYLCASSLASGVEETQYFGPGTRLLVL.

The rearrangement joins TRBV5-1 to TRBJ2-1; 7 nucleotides align to TRBD2. Unmatched junction bases numbered 12, after V lost 4 bases and J lost 5 bases. The CDR3 contains 16 residues. The germline V gene has CDR1 SGHRS and CDR2 YFSETQ. The CDR3 protein is CASSTQGGGLNNEQFF. The CDR3 coding sequence is TGCGCCAGCAGCACCCAGGGCGGGGGTCTCAACAATGAGCAGTTCTTC.

The chain combines TRBV2 with TRBJ2-3; 10 nucleotides agree with TRBD2. CDR1 SNHLY and CDR2 FYNNEI come from the germline V gene. The ends lost 6 bases at V and 0 bases at J; junction bases unmatched: 9. The CDR3 totals 17 residues. CDR3 in amino acids: CASSLLPSGGSTDTQYF. In DNA form, the CDR3 reads TGTGCCAGCAGCCTACTACCTAGCGGGGGTAGCACAGATACGCAGTATTTT.

This clone has a single count. This chain uses TRBV2 with TRBJ1-5; tentatively, D is TRBD1 (5 bases). This CDR3 region has 14 residues. Looked up from germline, CDR1 is SNHLY and CDR2 is FYNNEI. V gave up 3 bases and J gave up 7 bases, with 13 bases separating them. CDR3 nucleotides: TGTGCCAGCAGTGATCTGGTGGCAGGGCAGCCCCAGCATTTT. This encodes CASSDLVAGQPQHF.